The rows below give T cell receptor beta chains drawn from one sample of a study of beta chain features in type 1 diabetes. Data came from immunoSEQ multiplex PCR; TCRdb stores just in-frame clones and leaves some out. This table has almost 250,000 clones, roughly 13% appearing once. Sequencing was performed on naive CD4+ T cells from blood. These receptors were taken from a middle-aged woman in good health. Each CDR3 is given with its conserved first and last residue. D genes are given only for firm matches. Rows may omit the clone size; those that give it use once, few, many or a size class.

j_gene: TRBJ2-3; v_gene: TRBV6-5; d_gene: .; abundance: .; CDR3aa: CASSYHGLPSTDTQYF; CDR3nt: TGTGCCAGCAGTTATCATGGACTACCTAGCACAGATACGCAGTATTTT
j_gene: TRBJ1-6; v_gene: TRBV18; d_gene: .; abundance: few; CDR3aa: CASSPQVSSYNSPLHF; CDR3nt: TGTGCCAGCTCACCGCAGGTGAGCTCCTATAATTCACCCCTCCACTTT
j_gene: TRBJ2-7; v_gene: TRBV7-2; d_gene: TRBD2; abundance: .; CDR3aa: CASTRGGGSSYEQYF; CDR3nt: TGTGCCAGCACTCGGGGCGGGGGAAGCTCCTACGAGCAGTACTTC
j_gene: TRBJ1-1; v_gene: TRBV6-1; d_gene: TRBD1; abundance: .; CDR3aa: CASSLDRVTEAFF; CDR3nt: TGTGCCAGCAGCCTAGACAGGGTTACTGAAGCTTTCTTT
j_gene: TRBJ1-2; v_gene: TRBV19; d_gene: .; abundance: few; CDR3aa: CASSIDRSNGYTF; CDR3nt: TGTGCCAGTAGTATAGATCGGAGTAACGGCTACACCTTC
j_gene: TRBJ1-1; v_gene: TRBV29-1; d_gene: .; abundance: .; CDR3aa: CSAGPALGSQGKTEAFF; CDR3nt: TGCAGCGCCGGGCCCGCGCTCGGTAGTCAGGGGAAAACTGAAGCTTTCTTT
j_gene: TRBJ2-5; v_gene: TRBV7-2; d_gene: .; abundance: .; CDR3aa: CASSVGTHQETQYF; CDR3nt: TGTGCCAGCAGCGTCGGGACTCATCAAGAGACCCAGTACTTC
j_gene: TRBJ2-5; v_gene: TRBV5-4; d_gene: TRBD2; abundance: .; CDR3aa: CASSIGLAGGGETQYF; CDR3nt: TGTGCCAGCAGCATAGGACTAGCGGGGGGCGGGGAGACCCAGTACTTC
j_gene: TRBJ2-3; v_gene: TRBV9; d_gene: .; abundance: .; CDR3aa: CASSPGADTQYF; CDR3nt: TGTGCCAGCAGCCCGGGGGCAGATACGCAGTATTTT
j_gene: TRBJ2-7; v_gene: TRBV18; d_gene: TRBD1; abundance: .; CDR3aa: CASSPTGTGRVQYF; CDR3nt: TGTGCCAGCTCACCAACCGGGACAGGGCGTGTGCAGTACTTC
j_gene: TRBJ2-1; v_gene: TRBV5-1; d_gene: TRBD2; abundance: .; CDR3aa: CASTSGSGGLDEQFF; CDR3nt: TGCGCCAGCACATCGGGGAGCGGGGGGCTGGATGAGCAGTTCTTC
j_gene: TRBJ2-3; v_gene: TRBV18; d_gene: .; abundance: .; CDR3aa: CASSPLASRTDTQYF; CDR3nt: TGTGCCAGCTCACCATTGGCATCTAGGACAGATACGCAGTATTTT
j_gene: TRBJ2-3; v_gene: TRBV9; d_gene: TRBD2; abundance: .; CDR3aa: CASSVGSSGGSTDTQYF; CDR3nt: TGTGCCAGCAGCGTAGGTAGTAGCGGGGGTAGCACAGATACGCAGTATTTT
j_gene: TRBJ2-7; v_gene: TRBV2; d_gene: TRBD2; abundance: .; CDR3aa: CASRVSGASSYEQYF; CDR3nt: TGTGCCAGCAGAGTTAGCGGGGCGAGCTCCTACGAGCAGTACTTC
j_gene: TRBJ2-7; v_gene: TRBV18; d_gene: TRBD2; abundance: few; CDR3aa: CASSQGLAGRNEQYF; CDR3nt: TGTGCCAGCTCACAAGGACTAGCGGGGCGGAACGAGCAGTACTTC
j_gene: TRBJ2-7; v_gene: TRBV2; d_gene: TRBD1; abundance: .; CDR3aa: CASRDRGVEQYF; CDR3nt: TGTGCCAGCAGAGACAGGGGAGTAGAGCAGTACTTC
j_gene: TRBJ2-7; v_gene: TRBV9; d_gene: TRBD1; abundance: .; CDR3aa: CASSVQGENGYEQYF; CDR3nt: TGTGCCAGCAGCGTTCAGGGGGAAAACGGCTACGAGCAGTACTTC
j_gene: TRBJ2-1; v_gene: TRBV18; d_gene: .; abundance: .; CDR3aa: CASSPSAASPLGDEQFF; CDR3nt: TGTGCCAGCTCACCGTCGGCAGCTTCCCCTCTAGGAGATGAGCAGTTCTTC
j_gene: TRBJ2-2; v_gene: TRBV18; d_gene: TRBD1; abundance: .; CDR3aa: CASSQGQATGELFF; CDR3nt: TGTGCCAGCTCCCAGGGACAGGCGACCGGGGAGCTGTTTTTT
j_gene: TRBJ2-4; v_gene: TRBV4-2; d_gene: TRBD2; abundance: .; CDR3aa: CASSQDARLAGINIQYF; CDR3nt: TGTGCCAGCAGCCAAGATGCAAGACTAGCGGGGATAAACATTCAGTACTTC
j_gene: TRBJ2-2; v_gene: TRBV18; d_gene: TRBD2; abundance: .; CDR3aa: CASSPLTIVAGNTGELFF; CDR3nt: TGTGCCAGCTCACCATTAACGATAGTAGCGGGTAACACCGGGGAGCTGTTTTTT
j_gene: TRBJ2-5; v_gene: TRBV5-6; d_gene: TRBD2; abundance: .; CDR3aa: CASSLVVAGGRREETQYF; CDR3nt: TGTGCCAGCAGCTTGGTAGTAGCGGGGGGGCGTCGCGAAGAGACCCAGTACTTC
j_gene: TRBJ2-7; v_gene: TRBV6-6; d_gene: TRBD2; abundance: few; CDR3aa: CASRLAGIWYEQYF; CDR3nt: TGTGCCAGCAGATTAGCGGGCATATGGTACGAGCAGTACTTC
j_gene: TRBJ2-7; v_gene: TRBV10-3; d_gene: .; abundance: .; CDR3aa: CAISVERLGPYEQYF; CDR3nt: TGTGCCATCAGTGTCGAGAGACTAGGACCCTACGAGCAGTACTTC
j_gene: TRBJ2-3; v_gene: TRBV2; d_gene: .; abundance: few; CDR3aa: CASSRGPSGLHTDTQYF; CDR3nt: TGTGCCAGCAGTAGGGGGCCCTCGGGACTCCACACAGATACGCAGTATTTT
j_gene: TRBJ2-3; v_gene: TRBV5-1; d_gene: TRBD2; abundance: few; CDR3aa: CASSPSGTSGTDTQYF; CDR3nt: TGCGCCAGCAGCCCGTCCGGGACTAGCGGGACAGATACGCAGTATTTT
j_gene: TRBJ2-7; v_gene: TRBV5-4; d_gene: TRBD2; abundance: .; CDR3aa: CASSPGTSVPYEQYF; CDR3nt: TGTGCCAGCAGCCCCGGGACTAGCGTTCCCTACGAGCAGTACTTC
j_gene: TRBJ1-4; v_gene: TRBV6-5; d_gene: .; abundance: .; CDR3aa: CASGSVGGNEKLFF; CDR3nt: TGTGCCAGCGGTTCGGTGGGGGGGAATGAAAAACTGTTTTTT
j_gene: TRBJ1-2; v_gene: TRBV19; d_gene: TRBD1; abundance: few; CDR3aa: CASSGGDSASVGTF; CDR3nt: TGTGCCAGTAGTGGCGGGGACAGCGCCTCCGTAGGCACCTTC
j_gene: TRBJ2-5; v_gene: TRBV19; d_gene: .; abundance: .; CDR3aa: CASSPPIWSRDSQETQYF; CDR3nt: TGTGCCAGTAGCCCTCCAATTTGGTCCCGGGACTCACAAGAGACCCAGTACTTC
j_gene: TRBJ2-5; v_gene: TRBV7-2; d_gene: .; abundance: .; CDR3aa: CASSRRGQETQYF; CDR3nt: TGTGCCAGCAGCCGGAGGGGACAAGAGACCCAGTACTTC
j_gene: TRBJ2-2; v_gene: TRBV18; d_gene: TRBD1; abundance: few; CDR3aa: CASSPTDRGPNTGELFF; CDR3nt: TGTGCCAGCTCACCCACAGACAGGGGACCGAACACCGGGGAGCTGTTTTTT
j_gene: TRBJ1-1; v_gene: TRBV4-1; d_gene: .; abundance: .; CDR3aa: CASGRAPSLNTEAFF; CDR3nt: TGCGCCAGCGGCCGGGCCCCGAGCCTGAACACTGAAGCTTTCTTT
j_gene: TRBJ2-5; v_gene: TRBV27; d_gene: TRBD2; abundance: few; CDR3aa: CASSLASGQETQYF; CDR3nt: TGTGCCAGCAGTTTAGCTAGCGGCCAAGAGACCCAGTACTTC
j_gene: TRBJ1-6; v_gene: TRBV5-1; d_gene: TRBD1; abundance: .; CDR3aa: CASSRGQGYDSPLHF; CDR3nt: TGCGCCAGCAGCCGGGGACAGGGGTACGACTCACCCCTCCACTTT
j_gene: TRBJ2-6; v_gene: TRBV29-1; d_gene: TRBD2; abundance: few; CDR3aa: CSVEGGGRPGANVLTF; CDR3nt: TGCAGCGTTGAGGGCGGGGGACGGCCTGGGGCCAACGTCCTGACTTTC
j_gene: TRBJ2-1; v_gene: TRBV4-1; d_gene: .; abundance: .; CDR3aa: CASSQALLVGEQFF; CDR3nt: TGCGCCAGCAGCCAAGCGTTACTAGTCGGTGAGCAGTTCTTC
j_gene: TRBJ1-2; v_gene: TRBV5-1; d_gene: TRBD1; abundance: few; CDR3aa: CASKPRITGADYGYTF; CDR3nt: TGCGCCAGCAAGCCCAGAATCACAGGGGCGGACTATGGCTACACCTTC
j_gene: TRBJ2-7; v_gene: TRBV6-5; d_gene: .; abundance: few; CDR3aa: CASSYSFGGYEQYF; CDR3nt: TGTGCCAGCAGTTACTCTTTCGGTGGTTACGAGCAGTACTTC
j_gene: TRBJ2-1; v_gene: TRBV7-7; d_gene: TRBD1; abundance: few; CDR3aa: CASSTNLPGTGGEEQFF; CDR3nt: TGTGCCAGCAGCACTAACCTACCCGGGACAGGGGGCGAAGAGCAGTTCTTC
j_gene: TRBJ2-7; v_gene: TRBV5-1; d_gene: .; abundance: .; CDR3aa: CASSSGDQVYEQYF; CDR3nt: TGCGCCAGCAGCTCGGGAGATCAAGTTTACGAGCAGTACTTC
j_gene: TRBJ2-3; v_gene: TRBV11-2; d_gene: TRBD2; abundance: .; CDR3aa: CASSSAGGTDTQYF; CDR3nt: TGTGCCAGCAGCTCAGCGGGGGGGACAGATACGCAGTATTTT
j_gene: TRBJ1-1; v_gene: TRBV18; d_gene: .; abundance: .; CDR3aa: CASSPTRGGNTEAFF; CDR3nt: TGTGCCAGCTCACCCACCAGGGGCGGGAACACTGAAGCTTTCTTT
j_gene: TRBJ2-7; v_gene: TRBV14; d_gene: .; abundance: few; CDR3aa: CASSQATPSSEQYF; CDR3nt: TGTGCCAGCAGCCAAGCTACGCCGTCGTCCGAGCAGTACTTC
j_gene: TRBJ2-2; v_gene: TRBV5-1; d_gene: .; abundance: few; CDR3aa: CASSFVGKSRGGGELFF; CDR3nt: TGCGCCAGCAGCTTTGTCGGCAAAAGTCGGGGTGGCGGGGAGCTGTTTTTT
j_gene: TRBJ1-5; v_gene: TRBV2; d_gene: .; abundance: few; CDR3aa: CASNLDQSNQPQHF; CDR3nt: TGTGCCAGCAATCTAGACCAGAGCAATCAGCCCCAGCATTTT
j_gene: TRBJ2-7; v_gene: TRBV5-5; d_gene: .; abundance: .; CDR3aa: CASRRDNYEQYF; CDR3nt: TGTGCCAGCAGACGGGACAACTACGAGCAGTACTTC
j_gene: TRBJ1-1; v_gene: TRBV11-2; d_gene: .; abundance: .; CDR3aa: CASSFGQRNTEAFF; CDR3nt: TGTGCCAGCAGCTTCGGACAGAGAAACACTGAAGCTTTCTTT
j_gene: TRBJ2-7; v_gene: TRBV18; d_gene: .; abundance: .; CDR3aa: CASSPGVLGNYEQYF; CDR3nt: TGTGCCAGCTCGCCAGGAGTCCTCGGCAACTACGAGCAGTACTTC